This T cell receptor (beta chain) was sequenced in a study of T cells after posttransplantation cyclophosphamide. The study's findings and limits: Tissue-infiltrating T cells from skin or gut overlapped little with blood T cells. Later post-transplant blood repertoires were often dominated by donor CD8+ memory clones. Recipient CMV seropositivity and CMV reactivation strongly tracked TRB clonality.

The data were produced by immunoSEQ multiplex PCR, yet TCRdb's version contains in-frame clones alone and is incomplete. The sample has fewer than 25,000 clones; about 89% are singletons. V was cut by 3 bases and J by 7 bases, with 13 bases left in between. Germline lookup yields CDR1 LNHNV and CDR2 YYDKDF (reference sequence). The CDR3 runs 14 residues. Methotrexate plus calcineurin inhibitor accompanied controls' myeloablative marrow transplants; sampling was 1 year later. On this clone itself: As yet, its antigen is unknown.

The source is a female patient aged 45-65 years who received an allogeneic stem cell transplant from an unrelated donor, was CMV-positive, and had chronic GVHD only. Among the T cells, some may be from the graft donor. The source material was PBMCs, sampled after an allogeneic stem cell transplant with a calcineurin inhibitor and methotrexate. V is TRBV15 and J is TRBJ1-5, with D perhaps TRBD1 (5 bases). CDR3 in DNA: TGTGCCACCAGCAGGGGGGGGGAAAACCAGCCCCAGCATTTT. The encoded protein is CATSRGGENQPQHF.